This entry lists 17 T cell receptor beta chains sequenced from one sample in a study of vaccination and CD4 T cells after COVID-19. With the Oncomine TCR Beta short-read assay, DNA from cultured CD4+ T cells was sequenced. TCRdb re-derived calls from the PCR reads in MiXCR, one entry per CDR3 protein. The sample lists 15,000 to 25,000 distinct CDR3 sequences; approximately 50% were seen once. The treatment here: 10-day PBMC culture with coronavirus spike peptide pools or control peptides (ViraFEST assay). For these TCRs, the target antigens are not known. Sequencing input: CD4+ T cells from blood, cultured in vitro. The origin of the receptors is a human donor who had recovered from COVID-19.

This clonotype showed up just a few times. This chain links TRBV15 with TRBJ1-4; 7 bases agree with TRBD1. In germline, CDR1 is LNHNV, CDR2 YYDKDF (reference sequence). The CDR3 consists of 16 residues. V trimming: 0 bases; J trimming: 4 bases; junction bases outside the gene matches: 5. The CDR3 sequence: CATSREAAGGNEKLFF. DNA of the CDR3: TGTGCCACCAGCAGAGAGGCGGCAGGGGGTAATGAAAAACTGTTTTTT.

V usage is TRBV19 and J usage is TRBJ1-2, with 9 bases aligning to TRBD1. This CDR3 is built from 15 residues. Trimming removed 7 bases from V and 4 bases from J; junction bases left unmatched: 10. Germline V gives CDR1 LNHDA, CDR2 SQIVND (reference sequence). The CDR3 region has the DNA TGTGCCAGTACCTCAGCAACAGGGGGCGGCTATGGCTACACCTTC. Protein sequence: CASTSATGGGYGYTF.

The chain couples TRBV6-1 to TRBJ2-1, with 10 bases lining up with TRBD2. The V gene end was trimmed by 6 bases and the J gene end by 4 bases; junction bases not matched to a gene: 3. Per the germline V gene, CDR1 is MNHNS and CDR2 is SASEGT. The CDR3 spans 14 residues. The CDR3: CASRWTSGYNEQFF. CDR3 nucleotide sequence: TGTGCCAGCAGGTGGACTAGCGGATACAATGAGCAGTTCTTC.

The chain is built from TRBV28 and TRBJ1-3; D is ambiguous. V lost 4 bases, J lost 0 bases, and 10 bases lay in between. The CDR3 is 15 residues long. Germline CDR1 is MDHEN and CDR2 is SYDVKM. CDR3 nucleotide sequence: TGTGCCAGCAGTTCCGACCTCAGCTCTGGAAACACCATATATTTT. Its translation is CASSSDLSSGNTIYF.

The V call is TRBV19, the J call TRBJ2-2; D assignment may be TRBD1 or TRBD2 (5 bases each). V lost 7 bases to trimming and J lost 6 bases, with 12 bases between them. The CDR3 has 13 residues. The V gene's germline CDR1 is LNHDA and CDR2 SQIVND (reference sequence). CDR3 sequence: CASKRVGAGELFF. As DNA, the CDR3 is TGTGCCAGTAAGAGGGTAGGGGCCGGGGAGCTGTTTTTT.

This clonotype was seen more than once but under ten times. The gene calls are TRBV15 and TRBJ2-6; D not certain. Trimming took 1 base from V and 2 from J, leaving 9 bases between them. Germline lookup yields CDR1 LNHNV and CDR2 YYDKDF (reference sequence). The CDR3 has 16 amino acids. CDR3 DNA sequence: TGTGCCACCAGCAGAGGTCCTCGGACTGGGGCCAACGTCCTGACTTTC. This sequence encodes CATSRGPRTGANVLTF.

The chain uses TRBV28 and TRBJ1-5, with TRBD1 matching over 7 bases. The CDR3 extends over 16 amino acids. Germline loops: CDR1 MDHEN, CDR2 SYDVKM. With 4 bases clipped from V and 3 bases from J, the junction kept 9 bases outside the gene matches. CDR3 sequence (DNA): TGTGCCAGCAGTTCAGTTCCTGGGACAGTCAATCAGCCCCAGCATTTT. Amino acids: CASSSVPGTVNQPQHF.

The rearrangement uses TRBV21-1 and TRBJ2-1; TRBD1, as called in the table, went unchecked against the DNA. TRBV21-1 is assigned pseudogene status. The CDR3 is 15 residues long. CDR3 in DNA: TGTGCCAGCAGCAAATGCGACAGGGGGTTCAATGAGCAGTTCTTC. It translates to CASSKCDRGFNEQFF.

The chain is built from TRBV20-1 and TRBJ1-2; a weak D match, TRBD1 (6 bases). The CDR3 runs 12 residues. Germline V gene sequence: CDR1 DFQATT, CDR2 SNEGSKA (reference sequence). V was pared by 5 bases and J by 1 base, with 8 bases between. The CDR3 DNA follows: TGCAGTGCTCTAGGGGGTAACTATGGCTACACCTTC. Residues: CSALGGNYGYTF.

CDR3 sequence reads: CASSLARAGGSSTDTQYF. As DNA, the CDR3 is TGTGCCAGCAGCTTAGCGCGGGCAGGGGGCTCTAGCACAGATACGCAGTATTTT. The chain links TRBV7-2 to TRBJ2-3, with TRBD1 identical over 8 bases. From germline, CDR1 is SGHTA and CDR2 FQGNSA. V lost 0 bases, J lost 0 bases, and 8 bases stayed unmatched. This CDR3 contains 18 residues.

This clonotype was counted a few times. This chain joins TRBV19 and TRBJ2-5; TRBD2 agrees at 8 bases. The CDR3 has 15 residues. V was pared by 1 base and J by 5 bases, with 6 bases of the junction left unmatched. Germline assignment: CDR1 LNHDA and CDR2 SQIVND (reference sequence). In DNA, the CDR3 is TGTGCCAGTAGTATAGGGAGCGGGGGACGGGAGACCCAGTACTTC. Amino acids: CASSIGSGGRETQYF.

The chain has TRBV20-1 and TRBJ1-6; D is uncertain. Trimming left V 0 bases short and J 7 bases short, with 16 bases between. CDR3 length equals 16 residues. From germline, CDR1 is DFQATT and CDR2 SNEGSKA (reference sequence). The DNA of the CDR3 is TGCAGTGCTAGAGAACCACCAGGAGTAACGAATTCACCCCTCCACTTT. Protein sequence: CSAREPPGVTNSPLHF.

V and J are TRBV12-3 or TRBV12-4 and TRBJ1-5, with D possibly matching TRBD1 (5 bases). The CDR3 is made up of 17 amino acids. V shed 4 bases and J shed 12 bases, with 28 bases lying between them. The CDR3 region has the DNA TGTGCCAGCAGTTCTCGACGGGGATTCACAGGCCTCGGGCTCCAGCATTTT. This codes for CASSSRRGFTGLGLQHF.

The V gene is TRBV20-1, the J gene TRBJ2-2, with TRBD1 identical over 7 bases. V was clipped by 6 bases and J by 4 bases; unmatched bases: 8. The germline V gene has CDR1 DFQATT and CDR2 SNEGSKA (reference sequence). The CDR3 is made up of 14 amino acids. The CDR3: CSATKGAVTGELFF. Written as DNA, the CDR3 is TGCAGTGCCACGAAGGGGGCCGTCACCGGGGAGCTGTTTTTT.

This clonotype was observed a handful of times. The CDR3 nucleotides are TGTGCCAGCACAGATCAAAGGGGGGTGGCAAATCAGCCCCAGCATTTT. Residues: CASTDQRGVANQPQHF. This rearrangement joins TRBV28 to TRBJ1-5; D is possibly TRBD1 (6 bases). CDR1 is MDHEN, CDR2 SYDVKM, per germline. The CDR3 spans 16 residues. The V and J ends lost 7 bases and 4 bases respectively, with 20 bases between them.

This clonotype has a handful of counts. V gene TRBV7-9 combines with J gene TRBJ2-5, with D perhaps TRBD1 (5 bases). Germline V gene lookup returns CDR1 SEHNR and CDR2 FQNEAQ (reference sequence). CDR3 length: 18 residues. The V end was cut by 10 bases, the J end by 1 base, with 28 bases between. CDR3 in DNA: TGTGCCACCCTTATTATAGGGGATGCGAGAGTTACCCAAGAGACCCAGTACTTC. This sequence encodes CATLIIGDARVTQETQYF.

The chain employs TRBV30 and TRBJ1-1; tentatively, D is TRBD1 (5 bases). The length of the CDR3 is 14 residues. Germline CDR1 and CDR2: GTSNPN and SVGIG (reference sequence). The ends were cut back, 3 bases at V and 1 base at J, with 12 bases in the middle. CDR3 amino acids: CAWRRGVANTEAFF. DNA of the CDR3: TGTGCCTGGAGAAGGGGAGTGGCGAACACTGAAGCTTTCTTT.